This TCR beta chain appears in the sequencing data of a study of blood T cell repertoires in COVID-19. Background on the study: The samples span acute and convalescent COVID-19 from the United States, Italy and Spain.

Adults between roughly 18 and 95 years of age took part from 20 to 25 US areas. Self-reported history from a screening survey and questionnaire set each donor's cohort. Among Cohort 3 donors, those recovered had two negative PCRs, clearance, or symptom resolution. CDR1 is SEHNR, CDR2 FQNEAQ, per germline (reference sequence). This CDR3 is built from 19 residues. After removal of 3 bases from V and 1 base from J, the junction contained 15 bases not matched to a gene. Assay used: immunoSEQ multiplex PCR; TCRdb lists only in-frame clones, some missing. The data hold some 270,000 clones, with approximately 84% observed a single time.

The genes are TRBV7-9 and TRBJ2-1; TRBD2 matches 7 bases. The specimen sequenced was PBMCs or T cells enriched from blood (not recorded which). The source of this sequence is a man aged 45-65 years who had recovered from COVID-19. The chain's CDR3 is CASSFLHGWRGISYNEQFF. In DNA form, the CDR3 reads TGTGCCAGCAGCTTTCTCCATGGTTGGCGGGGGATTTCCTACAATGAGCAGTTCTTC.